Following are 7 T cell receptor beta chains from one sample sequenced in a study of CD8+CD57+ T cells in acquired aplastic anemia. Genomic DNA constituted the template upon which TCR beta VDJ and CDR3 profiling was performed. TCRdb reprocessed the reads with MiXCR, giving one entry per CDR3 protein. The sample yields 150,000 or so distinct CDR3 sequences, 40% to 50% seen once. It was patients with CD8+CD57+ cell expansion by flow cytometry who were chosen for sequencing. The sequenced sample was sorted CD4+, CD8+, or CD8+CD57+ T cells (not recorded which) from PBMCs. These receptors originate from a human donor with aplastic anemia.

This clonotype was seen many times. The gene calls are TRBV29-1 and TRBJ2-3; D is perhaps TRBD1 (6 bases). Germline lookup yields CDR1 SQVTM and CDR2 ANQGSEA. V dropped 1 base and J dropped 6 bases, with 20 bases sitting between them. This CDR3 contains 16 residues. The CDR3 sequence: CSVEVGAGVGWDTQYF. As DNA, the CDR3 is TGCAGCGTTGAAGTAGGGGCAGGGGTTGGGTGGGATACGCAGTATTTT.

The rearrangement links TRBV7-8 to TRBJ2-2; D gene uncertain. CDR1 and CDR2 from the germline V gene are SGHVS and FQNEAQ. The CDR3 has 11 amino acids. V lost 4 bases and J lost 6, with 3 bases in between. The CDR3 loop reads CASSSSGELFF. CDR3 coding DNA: TGTGCCAGCAGCTCTTCCGGGGAGCTGTTTTTT.

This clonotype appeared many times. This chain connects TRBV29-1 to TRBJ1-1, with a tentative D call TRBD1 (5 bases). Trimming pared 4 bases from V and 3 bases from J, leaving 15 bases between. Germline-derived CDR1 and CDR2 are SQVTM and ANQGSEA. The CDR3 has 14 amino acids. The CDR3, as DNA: TGCAGCGTTGTGGCAGGGTACGGGGACACTGAAGCTTTCTTT. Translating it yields CSVVAGYGDTEAFF.

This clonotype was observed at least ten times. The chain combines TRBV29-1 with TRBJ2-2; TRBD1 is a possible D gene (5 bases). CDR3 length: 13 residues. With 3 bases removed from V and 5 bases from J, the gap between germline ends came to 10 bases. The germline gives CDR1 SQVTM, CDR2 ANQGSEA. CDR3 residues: CSVDEQDTGELFF. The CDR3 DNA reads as TGCAGCGTTGATGAACAGGATACCGGGGAGCTGTTTTTT.

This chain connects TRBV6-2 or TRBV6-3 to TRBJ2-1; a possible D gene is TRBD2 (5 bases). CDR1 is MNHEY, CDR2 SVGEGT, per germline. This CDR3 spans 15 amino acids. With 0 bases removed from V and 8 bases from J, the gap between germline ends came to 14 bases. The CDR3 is CASSYSRGQADEQFF. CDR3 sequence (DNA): TGTGCCAGCAGTTACTCACGGGGTCAGGCCGATGAGCAGTTCTTC.

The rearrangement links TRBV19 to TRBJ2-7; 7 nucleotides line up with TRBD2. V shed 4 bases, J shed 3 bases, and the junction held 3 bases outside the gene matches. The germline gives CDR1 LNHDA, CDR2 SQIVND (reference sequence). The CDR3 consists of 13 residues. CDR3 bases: TGTGCCAGTAGTACTGGCGGGAGCTACGAGCAGTACTTC. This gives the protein CASSTGGSYEQYF. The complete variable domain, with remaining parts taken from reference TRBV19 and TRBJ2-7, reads DGGITQSPKYLFRKEGQNVTLSCEQNLNHDAMYWYRQDPGQGLRLIYYSQIVNDFQKGDIAEGYSVSREKKESFPLTVTSAQKNPTAFYLCASSTGGSYEQYFGPGTRLTVT.

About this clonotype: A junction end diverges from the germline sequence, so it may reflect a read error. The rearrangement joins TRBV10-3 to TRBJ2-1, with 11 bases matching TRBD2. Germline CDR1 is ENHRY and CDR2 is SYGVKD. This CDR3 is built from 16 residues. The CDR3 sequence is CAISEPRGLAGDEQFF. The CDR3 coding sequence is TGCGCCATCAGTGAGCCGAGAGGACTAGCGGGCGATGAGCAGTTCTTC.